The rows below give T cell receptor beta chains drawn from one sample of a study of cytomegalovirus exposure and HLA in healthy donors. Here immunoSEQ multiplex PCR was the method, and the copy in TCRdb shows in-frame clones only, minus some. The data hold approximately 160,000 clones, with approximately 84% observed a single time. Sequencing input: PBMCs. All receptors come from a woman aged 45-60 years in good health and CMV-seropositive. Each CDR3 is given with its conserved first and last residue. D genes are given only for firm matches. Expanded clones are given a class, and other clones once, few, many or no size at all.

size | J | V | D | DNA | CDR3
NA | TRBJ2-1 | TRBV27 | TRBD2 | TGTGCCAGCAGTGCCCGGACTAGCCCGTCCTACAATGAGCAGTTCTTC | CASSARTSPSYNEQFF
NA | TRBJ2-7 | TRBV11-2 | NA | TGTGCCAGCAGCCCGAGTGGACAGACCTACGAGCAGTACTTC | CASSPSGQTYEQYF
NA | TRBJ2-3 | TRBV4-3 | NA | TGCGCCAGCAGCCTAAGCCGAGGCACAGATACGCAGTATTTT | CASSLSRGTDTQYF
NA | TRBJ2-3 | TRBV5-4 | TRBD2 | TGTGCCAGCAGAGCGGGAGAGCGCACAGATACGCAGTATTTT | CASRAGERTDTQYF
few | TRBJ1-1 | TRBV5-5 | NA | TGTGCCAGCAGCTTCAGGTGGGCGAGAAACCTGAACACTGAAGCTTTCTTT | CASSFRWARNLNTEAFF
NA | TRBJ1-5 | TRBV2 | TRBD1 | TGTGCCAGCAGTGAAGCGGGGGACAGGGGCAATCAGCCCCAGCATTTT | CASSEAGDRGNQPQHF
NA | TRBJ1-3 | TRBV6-1 | NA | TGTGCCAGCAGCGCAGGGGATAGCTCTGGAAACACCATATATTTT | CASSAGDSSGNTIYF
NA | TRBJ2-1 | TRBV4-2 | TRBD2 | TGTGCCAGCAGCGCTAGCGGGAGTTTCCATGAGCAGTTCTTC | CASSASGSFHEQFF
NA | TRBJ1-4 | TRBV7-2 | NA | TGTGCCAGCAGCTCAACATTGGCGGGAGAAAAACTGTTTTTT | CASSSTLAGEKLFF
once | TRBJ1-4 | TRBV4-1 | NA | TGCGCCAGCAGCCAAGAAGGTGGAGGAAATGAAAAGCTGTTTTTT | CASSQEGGGNEKLFF
NA | TRBJ1-2 | TRBV5-8 | NA | TGTGCCAGCAGCCTCTCTAGACAGTACAACTATGGCTACACCTTC | CASSLSRQYNYGYTF
NA | TRBJ1-5 | TRBV2 | TRBD1 | TGTGCCAGCACCGAGACAGGGGCGAGCAATCAGCCCCAGCATTTT | CASTETGASNQPQHF
NA | TRBJ1-2 | TRBV4-3 | NA | TGCGCCAGCAGCCCTCAAAGCCGGGGGGCGTGGGGCTACACCTTC | CASSPQSRGAWGYTF
NA | TRBJ1-6 | TRBV5-8 | TRBD1 | TGTGCCAGCAGCTGGGACAGCAACACCTATAATTCACCCCTCCACTTT | CASSWDSNTYNSPLHF
few | TRBJ2-1 | TRBV7-9 | NA | TGTGCCAGCAGTTGGGGTCAGGGGAACAATGAGCAGTTCTTC | CASSWGQGNNEQFF
NA | TRBJ2-5 | TRBV30 | NA | TGTGCCTGGAGTGTCGGGGAGACCCAGTACTTC | CAWSVGETQYF
NA | TRBJ1-3 | TRBV19 | NA | TGTGCCAGTTCACCAGGGTCCTTCTCTGGAAACACCATATATTTT | CASSPGSFSGNTIYF
NA | TRBJ2-1 | TRBV28 | TRBD1 | TGTGCCAGCAGCCTACCTGGACAGGGGGCGGGCAATGAGCAGTTCTTC | CASSLPGQGAGNEQFF
NA | TRBJ2-2 | TRBV19 | TRBD1 | TGTGCCACCCAGTATAGATATCCCCCTGGACAGGGTATCAGTTCGGGGGAGCTGTTTTTT | CATQYRYPPGQGISSGELFF
NA | TRBJ2-2 | TRBV28 | NA | TGTGCCAGCAGCTATACCCCTAGGACCGGGGAGCTGTTTTTT | CASSYTPRTGELFF
once | TRBJ2-3 | TRBV28 | NA | TGTGCCAGCAGTTTATCTCGGCGGTTCGCGGGGGCCTTCACAGATACGCAGTATTTT | CASSLSRRFAGAFTDTQYF
NA | TRBJ2-7 | TRBV5-4 | NA | TGTGCCAGCAGCAGTGAGGGACAATCCGGCGAGCAGTACTTC | CASSSEGQSGEQYF
NA | TRBJ2-2 | TRBV5-1 | NA | TGCGCCAGCAGCTCCCGCAGGCAGGAGAACACCGGGGAGCTGTTTTTT | CASSSRRQENTGELFF
few | TRBJ1-5 | TRBV11-2 | TRBD1 | TGTGCCAGCAGCTCGCCGGGACAGAGGAAGCAGCCCCAGCATTTT | CASSSPGQRKQPQHF
NA | TRBJ2-1 | TRBV28 | NA | TGTGCCAGCATGGACTCACCCTACAATGAGCAGTTCTTC | CASMDSPYNEQFF
NA | TRBJ2-7 | TRBV11-2 | NA | TGTGCCAGCAGCTTAGATGGGGCAGCCTACGAGCAGTACTTC | CASSLDGAAYEQYF
NA | TRBJ2-3 | TRBV6-1 | TRBD1 | TGTGCCAGCAGTTCAGGACAGGGGGCAATTGATACGCAGTATTTT | CASSSGQGAIDTQYF
NA | TRBJ1-2 | TRBV27 | TRBD1 | TGTGCCAGCAGTTTTACCGGGGACAGGGCAAAGGATGGCTACACCTTC | CASSFTGDRAKDGYTF
NA | TRBJ1-1 | TRBV11-3 | NA | TGTGCCAGCGCCTACAGGGATCCCACTGAAGCTTTCTTT | CASAYRDPTEAFF
NA | TRBJ1-2 | TRBV28 | TRBD1 | TGTGCCAGCAGTTCCTCCGGGACAGGGAACTATGGCTACACCTTC | CASSSSGTGNYGYTF
NA | TRBJ1-1 | TRBV5-1 | NA | TGCGCCAGCAGCTTGGGGCCCAGGGGCTCAGGGAACACTGAAGCTTTCTTT | CASSLGPRGSGNTEAFF
NA | TRBJ2-5 | TRBV19 | TRBD1 | TGTGCCAGTGGAGCCGGGACAGGGCGTGAGACCCAGTACTTC | CASGAGTGRETQYF
NA | TRBJ2-3 | TRBV5-1 | TRBD1 | TGCGCCAGCAGCCCCACCGGGACAGGACCCTTCGATACGCAGTATTTT | CASSPTGTGPFDTQYF
NA | TRBJ2-1 | TRBV4-2 | TRBD2 | TGTGCCAGCAGCCAAGAGAGCGGGACCGTCGGTGAGCAGTTCTTC | CASSQESGTVGEQFF
NA | TRBJ2-7 | TRBV5-4 | NA | TGTGCCAGCAGCCCCTCAAGCGGCGAGCAGTACTTC | CASSPSSGEQYF
once | TRBJ1-5 | TRBV5-1 | TRBD1 | TGCGCCAGCAGCTCTCTACCGGGACAGGACAATCAGCCCCAGCATTTT | CASSSLPGQDNQPQHF
NA | TRBJ2-1 | TRBV11-3 | TRBD2 | TGTGCCAGCAGCTATTCCGGGACTAGCTTGAATGAGCAGTTCTTC | CASSYSGTSLNEQFF
NA | TRBJ2-5 | TRBV11-2 | TRBD1 | TGTGCCAGCAGCACTCCGGGGACAGGGACGGAAGAGACCCAGTACTTC | CASSTPGTGTEETQYF
few | TRBJ2-7 | TRBV7-2 | NA | TGTGCCAGCAGCTTTGGTGGTACACGAAGCTACGAGCAGTACTTC | CASSFGGTRSYEQYF
NA | TRBJ1-2 | TRBV7-2 | TRBD1 | TGTGCCAGCAGCTCCGGACAGGACTGGAACTATGGCTACACCTTC | CASSSGQDWNYGYTF
once | TRBJ1-1 | TRBV2 | TRBD1 | TGTGCCAGCCTCGGACAGGGATTTGAAGCTTTCTTT | CASLGQGFEAFF
NA | TRBJ1-5 | TRBV7-2 | NA | TGTGCCAGCAGCTTAGGGGCCCAAGCCCTCAATCAGCCCCAGCATTTT | CASSLGAQALNQPQHF
NA | TRBJ2-7 | TRBV5-5 | NA | TGTGCCAGCAGCTTGGCAGCCTACGAGCAGTACTTC | CASSLAAYEQYF
NA | TRBJ2-1 | TRBV7-2 | NA | TGTGCCAGCAAAGTTCAAAACTCCGGGGACAATGAGCAGTTCTTC | CASKVQNSGDNEQFF
NA | TRBJ2-7 | TRBV11-3 | TRBD1 | TGTGCCAGCAGCTTCCCGTCAGGGGGCTACGAGCAGTACTTC | CASSFPSGGYEQYF